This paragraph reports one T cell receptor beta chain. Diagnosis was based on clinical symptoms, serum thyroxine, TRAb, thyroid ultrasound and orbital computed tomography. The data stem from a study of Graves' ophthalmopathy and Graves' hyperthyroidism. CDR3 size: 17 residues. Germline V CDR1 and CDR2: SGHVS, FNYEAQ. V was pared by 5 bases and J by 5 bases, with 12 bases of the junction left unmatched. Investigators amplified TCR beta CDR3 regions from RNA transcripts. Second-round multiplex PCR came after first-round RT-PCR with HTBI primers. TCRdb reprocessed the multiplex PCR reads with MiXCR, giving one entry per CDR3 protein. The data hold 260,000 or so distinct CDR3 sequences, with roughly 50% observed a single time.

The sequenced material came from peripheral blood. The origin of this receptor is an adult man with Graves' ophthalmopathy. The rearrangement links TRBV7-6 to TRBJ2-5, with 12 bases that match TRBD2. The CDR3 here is CASSPAASGRDGETQYF. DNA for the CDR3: TGTGCCAGCAGCCCAGCGGCTAGCGGGAGGGACGGGGAGACCCAGTACTTC.